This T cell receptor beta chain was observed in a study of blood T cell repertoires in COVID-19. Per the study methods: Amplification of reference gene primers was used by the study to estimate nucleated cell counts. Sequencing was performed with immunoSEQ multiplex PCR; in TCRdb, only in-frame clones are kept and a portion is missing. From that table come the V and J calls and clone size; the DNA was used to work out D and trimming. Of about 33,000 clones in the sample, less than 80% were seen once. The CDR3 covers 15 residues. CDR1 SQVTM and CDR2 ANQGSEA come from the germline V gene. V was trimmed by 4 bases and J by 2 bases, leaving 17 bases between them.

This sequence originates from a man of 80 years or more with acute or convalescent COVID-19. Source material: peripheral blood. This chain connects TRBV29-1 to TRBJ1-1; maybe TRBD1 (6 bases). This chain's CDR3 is CSVVEGLGANTEAFF. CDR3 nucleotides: TGCAGCGTTGTAGAAGGATTGGGGGCTAACACTGAAGCTTTCTTT. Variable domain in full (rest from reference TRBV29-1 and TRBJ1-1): SAVISQKPSRDICQRGTSLTIQCQVDSQVTMMFWYRQQPGQSLTLIATANQGSEATYESGFVIDKFPISRPNLTFSTLTVSNMSPEDSSIYLCSVVEGLGANTEAFFGQGTRLTVV.